The next 23 T cell receptor beta chains were all read from a single sample in a study of CD8 T cells in ankylosing spondylitis. Using its own MiXCR run on the 5' RACE reads, TCRdb lists one record per CDR3 protein. This sample has about 240,000 distinct CDR3 sequences, with roughly a tenth found just once. The sequenced sample consisted of blood, either unsorted or a sorted T cell fraction (not recorded which). The receptors come from a male donor with ankylosing spondylitis or in good health (not recorded which).

This clonotype occurred many times. The genes are TRBV12-5 and TRBJ2-1; D may be TRBD2 (7 bases). V was clipped by 7 bases and J by 0 bases, with 13 bases between them. Per the germline V gene, CDR1 is LGHNT and CDR2 is FRNRAP. The CDR3 runs 15 residues. The CDR3 is CASAWEGGSYNEQFF. The DNA of the CDR3 is TGTGCTAGTGCCTGGGAGGGGGGCTCCTACAATGAGCAGTTCTTC. Combining the CDR3 with reference TRBV12-5 and TRBJ2-1 gives the whole variable domain DARVTQTPRHKVTEMGQEVTMRCQPILGHNTVFWYRQTMMQGLELLAYFRNRAPLDDSGMPKDRFSAEMPDATLATLKIQPSEPRDSAVYFCASAWEGGSYNEQFFGPGTRLTVL.

In its sample, this clonotype was seen many times. This rearrangement joins TRBV20-1 to TRBJ2-7; possibly TRBD2 for D (6 bases). From germline, CDR1 is DFQATT and CDR2 SNEGSKA (reference sequence). This CDR3 region has 14 residues. The germline V and J ends were trimmed by 6 bases and 2 bases, with 17 bases remaining between them. The CDR3 region is CSAPQTVAAYEQYF. The CDR3 bases are TGCAGTGCGCCGCAAACGGTAGCGGCCTACGAGCAGTACTTC.

Worth noting for this clonotype: A much more abundant neighbour one base away suggests this may be a read error. The J gene is TRBJ1-6, the V gene TRBV25-1, with a tentative D call TRBD1 (6 bases). The CDR3 is 14 residues long. Germline CDR1 is MGHDK and CDR2 is SYGVNS. The CDR3 is CTSSQTGIFSPLHF. The CDR3 DNA sequence: TGTACCAGCAGTCAAACAGGGATTTTTTCACCCCTCCACTTT.

There are many counts of this clonotype. The chain links TRBV6-1 to TRBJ1-2; the match to TRBD1 covers 10 bases. The CDR3 is made up of 14 amino acids. J gave up 7 bases and V 3 bases, and 5 bases lay outside the gene matches. Germline CDR1 is MNHNS and CDR2 is SASEGT. CDR3 region: CASSDPWTGGGYTF. The CDR3 region has the DNA TGTGCCAGCAGTGACCCCTGGACAGGGGGTGGCTACACCTTC.

Ten or more counts support this clonotype. J is TRBJ2-2 and V is TRBV7-8; no reliable D call. Germline CDR1 reads SGHVS; CDR2 reads FQNEAQ. The CDR3 loop spans 14 amino acids. V lost 5 bases, J lost 7 bases, and 14 bases lay in between. The CDR3 DNA reads as TGTGCCAGCAGCCCGGTCGCTGCCGTCGGGGAGCTGTTTTTT. Encoded protein: CASSPVAAVGELFF.

This clonotype showed up many times. The chain combines TRBV20-1 with TRBJ1-1; 7 bases are shared with TRBD1. In germline, CDR1 is DFQATT, CDR2 SNEGSKA (reference sequence). This CDR3 spans 14 amino acids. Trimming at V came to 3 bases and at J to 1 base, leaving 5 bases not matched to a gene. DNA of the CDR3: TGCAGTGCTAGGTTAGGGGGCGCGAACACTGAAGCTTTCTTT. Translating gives CSARLGGANTEAFF.

Ten or more counts support this clonotype. The gene calls are TRBV5-1 and TRBJ2-7; TRBD1 aligns across 9 bases. The germline gives CDR1 SGHRS, CDR2 YFSETQ. The CDR3 spans 17 residues. Losses at the gene ends were 4 bases for V and 3 bases for J; bases not matched to a gene: 14. CDR3 DNA: TGCGCCAGCAGCGAAGGGCCACAGGGGGCGGTTCGCTACGAGCAGTACTTC. Its protein product is CASSEGPQGAVRYEQYF.

This chain uses TRBV6-2 or TRBV6-3 with TRBJ2-7; D gene ambiguous. CDR1 and CDR2 from the germline V gene are MNHEY and SVGEGT. The CDR3 length is 11 residues. Trimming shortened V by 2 bases and J by 6 bases, and 5 bases separated the two germline ends. The DNA of the CDR3 is TGTGCCAGCAGTTACCTTGGCGAGCAGTACTTC. Encoded protein: CASSYLGEQYF.

This clonotype appeared many times. The chain carries TRBV21-1 and TRBJ2-7. TRBV21-1 is tagged as a pseudogene. The CDR3 runs 13 residues. The CDR3 DNA is TGTGCCAGCAGCGGAAAGGTGGCCTACGAGCAGTACTTC. It yields the protein CASSGKVAYEQYF.

This clonotype was recorded many times. CDR3 protein: CASTHPPGAREKLFF. CDR3 DNA sequence: TGTGCCAGCACTCACCCCCCGGGCGCGAGGGAAAAACTGTTTTTT. V gene TRBV6-1 combines with J gene TRBJ1-4, with D uncertain. With 7 bases removed from V and 8 bases from J, the gap between germline ends came to 20 bases. Germline values: CDR1 MNHNS, CDR2 SASEGT. This CDR3 is 15 amino acids long.

This clonotype was picked up a small number of times. The V gene is TRBV6-1, the J gene TRBJ2-3; D ambiguous. This CDR3 has 13 residues. From germline, CDR1 is MNHNS and CDR2 SASEGT. Between the trimmed V and J ends, which lost 8 bases and 0 bases, there was a span of 9 bases. The chain's CDR3 is CASPAQSTDTQYF. CDR3 coding DNA: TGTGCCAGCCCCGCGCAGAGCACAGATACGCAGTATTTT.

This clonotype showed up many times. The chain employs TRBV29-1 and TRBJ2-3; D gene uncertain. Looked up from germline, CDR1 is SQVTM and CDR2 is ANQGSEA. CDR3 length: 12 amino acids. Between the trimmed V and J ends, which lost 6 bases and 4 bases, there was a span of 11 bases. CDR3 bases: TGCAGCGTCCGCACGTCAGCAGATACGCAGTATTTT. Translating it yields CSVRTSADTQYF.

This clonotype was counted at least ten times. The chain joins TRBV20-1 to TRBJ2-1, with D perhaps being TRBD1 or TRBD2 (5 bases each). Trimming cost V 3 bases and J 14 bases, with 17 bases left between them. The CDR3 runs 12 residues. CDR1 is DFQATT, CDR2 SNEGSKA, per germline (reference sequence). The CDR3 bases are TGCAGTGCTAGCGTCCGGGGCTCGGAGGAGTTCTTC. Its translation: CSASVRGSEEFF.

CDR3: CASSSHHYEQYF. CDR3 bases: TGTGCCAGCAGCTCGCACCACTACGAGCAGTACTTC. V and J are TRBV5-6 and TRBJ2-7, with no clear D. Germline loops: CDR1 SGHDT, CDR2 YYEEEE. This CDR3 is built from 12 residues. The V end was cut by 3 bases, the J end by 3 bases, with 7 bases between.

This clonotype was detected many times. The V call is TRBV29-1, the J call TRBJ1-2; maybe TRBD1 (5 bases). V lost 4 bases, J lost 4 bases, and 7 bases lay in between. CDR3 size: 11 residues. The germline gives CDR1 SQVTM, CDR2 ANQGSEA. The CDR3 loop reads CSVAQGYGYTF. For the CDR3, the DNA is TGCAGCGTTGCCCAGGGCTATGGCTACACCTTC.

Concerning this clonotype itself: A much bigger clone sits one base away, suggesting this may be a read error. The chain is built from TRBV18 and TRBJ2-3, with D perhaps matching TRBD2 (5 bases). V was pared by 3 bases and J by 10 bases, with 17 bases between. This CDR3 has 14 amino acids. Germline CDR1 KGHSH, CDR2 LQKENI. The chain's CDR3 is CASSPLERAGPQYF. CDR3 nucleotide sequence: TGTGCCAGCTCACCCCTCGAGAGGGCTGGGCCGCAGTATTTT.

This clonotype was detected many times. The rearrangement joins TRBV5-1 to TRBJ2-2; D may be TRBD1 (6 bases). The germline gives CDR1 SGHRS, CDR2 YFSETQ. The CDR3 is 14 amino acids. V lost 2 bases and J lost 6, with 11 bases in between. The CDR3 loop reads CASSFGNRAGELFF. The DNA for the CDR3 is TGCGCCAGCAGCTTCGGAAACAGGGCCGGGGAGCTGTTTTTT.

A word on this clonotype: A much larger clone lies one base from this, so it may be a read error. J is TRBJ1-4 and V is TRBV7-9; D perhaps matches TRBD1 (5 bases). CDR1 and CDR2 from the germline V gene are SEHNR and FQNEAQ (reference sequence). The CDR3 length is 14 residues. The CDR3 spells CASSQGAWSEKLLF. Written as DNA, the CDR3 is TGTGCCAGCAGCCAAGGGGCCTGGAGTGAAAAACTGCTTTTT.

This clonotype showed up many times. The rearrangement uses TRBV5-1 and TRBJ2-5; D might be TRBD2 (6 bases). Trimming removed 4 bases from V and 5 bases from J, with 12 bases in between. This CDR3 has 13 amino acids. Germline values: CDR1 SGHRS, CDR2 YFSETQ. DNA for the CDR3: TGCGCCAGCAGCCCGACTAGTTGGGAGACCCAGTACTTC. This codes for CASSPTSWETQYF. Combining the CDR3 with reference TRBV5-1 and TRBJ2-5 gives the whole variable domain KAGVTQTPRYLIKTRGQQVTLSCSPISGHRSVSWYQQTPGQGLQFLFEYFSETQRNKGNFPGRFSGRQFSNSRSEMNVSTLELGDSALYLCASSPTSWETQYFGPGTRLLVL.

In this sample, this clonotype turned up many times. The V call is TRBV20-1, the J call TRBJ1-6; maybe TRBD1 (6 bases). The CDR3 runs 16 residues. V was cut by 1 base and J by 7 bases, with 17 bases left in between. Germline V lookup: CDR1 DFQATT, CDR2 SNEGSKA (reference sequence). In nucleotides, the CDR3 is TGCAGTGCTAGAGCCGACTACGGGACAAGGAATTCACCCCTCCACTTT. Encoded protein: CSARADYGTRNSPLHF.

This rearrangement joins TRBV29-1 to TRBJ1-2; D call uncertain. The CDR3 sequence is 13 residues long. The V end was cut by 0 bases, the J end by 4 bases, with 9 bases between. CDR1 and CDR2 from the germline V gene are SQVTM and ANQGSEA. The CDR3 DNA follows: TGCAGCGTTGAAGATGCAGAAATCTATGGCTACACCTTC. Protein sequence: CSVEDAEIYGYTF.

The rearrangement joins TRBV24-1 to TRBJ1-5; D ambiguous. The CDR3 consists of 13 residues. Germline CDR1 KGHDR, CDR2 SFDVKD. Between the trimmed V and J ends, which lost 8 bases and 1 base, there was a span of 8 bases. Here the CDR3 DNA reads TGTGCCACCATTGGGGTGAGCAATCAGCCCCAGCATTTT. Encoded protein: CATIGVSNQPQHF.

There are many counts of this clonotype. This chain connects TRBV2 to TRBJ2-1; the D gene is possibly TRBD2 (7 bases). Germline lookup yields CDR1 SNHLY and CDR2 FYNNEI. The CDR3 is 16 amino acids. Trimming cost V 2 bases and J 5 bases, with 16 bases left between them. The CDR3 sequence: CASSEFRGAGDNEQFF. DNA of the CDR3: TGTGCCAGCAGTGAATTTCGGGGGGCTGGGGACAATGAGCAGTTCTTC. Supplemented by reference TRBV2 and TRBJ2-1, the full variable domain reads EPEVTQTPSHQVTQMGQEVILRCVPISNHLYFYWYRQILGQKVEFLVSFYNNEISEKSEIFDDQFSVERPDGSNFTLKIRSTKLEDSAMYFCASSEFRGAGDNEQFFGPGTRLTVL.